Each of the 7 T cell receptor beta chains below was sequenced from the same sample in a study of T cell changes during pregnancy in multiple sclerosis. Sequencing used immunoSEQ multiplex PCR; TCRdb keeps in-frame clones, though not all of them. The profile shows approximately 88,000 clones, over 80% of them singletons. Specimen: peripheral blood, collected in the first trimester of pregnancy. The receptors here all came from a female donor with multiple sclerosis, enrolled in a pregnancy study.

The chain links TRBV7-3 to TRBJ2-1; 12 nucleotides line up with TRBD2. V was clipped by 5 bases and J by 11 bases; unmatched bases: 7. Germline CDR1 SGHTA, CDR2 FQGTGA. This CDR3 comprises 14 residues. CDR3 in DNA: TGTGCCAGCAGCAATAGGACTAGCGGGACCAAGCAGTTCTTC. It yields the protein CASSNRTSGTKQFF.

The chain carries TRBV7-2 and TRBJ2-1, with 10 bases fitting TRBD1. Germline V gives CDR1 SGHTA, CDR2 FQGNSA. The CDR3 runs 16 residues. J lost 5 bases, V lost 4 bases, and 8 bases had no gene match. The DNA for the CDR3 is TGTGCCAGCAGCTCCTATGGACAGGGGGGGGACAATGAGCAGTTCTTC. It specifies CASSSYGQGGDNEQFF.

The J gene is TRBJ1-3, the V gene TRBV19, with 8 nucleotides matching TRBD1. The length of the CDR3 is 16 residues. The J segment lost 1 base and the V segment lost 10 bases, leaving 12 bases of the junction unmatched. Germline values: CDR1 LNHDA, CDR2 SQIVND (reference sequence). Here the CDR3 DNA reads TGTGCCACCAGACGACAGGGGAGAGGGTCTGGAAACACCATATATTTT. This translates into CATRRQGRGSGNTIYF.

The J gene is TRBJ2-7, the V gene TRBV28; D is possibly TRBD1 (5 bases). The CDR3 has 14 residues. The V gene's germline CDR1 is MDHEN and CDR2 SYDVKM. V was cut by 2 bases and J by 4 bases, with 12 bases left in between. CDR3 in DNA: TGTGCCAGCAGTTTAATGGCAGGGATTTACGAGCAGTACTTC. Protein: CASSLMAGIYEQYF.

The genes are TRBV28 and TRBJ2-7; D may be TRBD1 (6 bases). V lost 6 bases and J 3 bases, leaving 18 bases between the germline ends. CDR1 and CDR2 from the germline V gene are MDHEN and SYDVKM. The CDR3 length is 15 residues. As DNA, the CDR3 is TGTGCCAGCAGCTCCCCCGGGACACGGTTCTACGAGCAGTACTTC. Its translation: CASSSPGTRFYEQYF. The full variable domain, completed using reference TRBV28 and TRBJ2-7, is DVKVTQSSRYLVKRTGEKVFLECVQDMDHENMFWYRQDPGLGLRLIYFSYDVKMKEKGDIPEGYSVSREKKERFSLILESASTNQTSMYLCASSSPGTRFYEQYFGPGTRLTVT.

This rearrangement joins TRBV27 to TRBJ1-2; 7 bases fit TRBD1. Germline V gene data show CDR1 as MNHEY and CDR2 as SMNVEV (reference sequence). The CDR3 loop spans 14 amino acids. The J segment lost 4 bases and the V segment lost 3 bases, leaving 5 bases of the junction unmatched. CDR3 region: CASSFRQGVYGYTF. CDR3 DNA sequence: TGTGCCAGCAGTTTCCGACAGGGCGTCTATGGCTACACCTTC.

About this clone: A junction boundary mismatches the germline segment, possibly from a read error. CDR3: CASSLVGLAGGDWVF. CDR3 in DNA: TGTGCCAGCAGTTTAGTTGGACTAGCGGGAGGTGATTGGGTCTTC. The rearrangement joins TRBV27 to TRBJ2-1; 14 bases are shared with TRBD2. CDR1 is MNHEY and CDR2 is SMNVEV in the germline V gene (reference sequence). This CDR3 is built from 15 residues.